There are many counts of the clone carrying this T cell receptor beta chain. The record originates from a study of T cells in Graves' hyperthyroidism and ophthalmopathy. TCR beta CDR3 region amplification was performed from RNA transcripts. An initial round of RT-PCR targeting the TCR CDR3 relied on the HTBI primer set. TCRdb called the multiplex PCR reads again in MiXCR, with one record for every CDR3 protein. Among approximately 300,000 distinct CDR3 sequences listed, more than 15% were seen once. The V end was cut by 6 bases, the J end by 1 base, with 9 bases between. Germline V gene lookup returns CDR1 KGHSH and CDR2 LQKENI. The CDR3 loop spans 13 amino acids.

The sequenced sample was blood. The chain has TRBV18 and TRBJ1-1, with D hard to call. This TCR was recovered from a woman in her sixties with Graves' ophthalmopathy. The CDR3 loop reads CASSNSGNTEAFF. CDR3 bases: TGTGCCAGCTCGAACAGCGGGAACACTGAAGCTTTCTTT.